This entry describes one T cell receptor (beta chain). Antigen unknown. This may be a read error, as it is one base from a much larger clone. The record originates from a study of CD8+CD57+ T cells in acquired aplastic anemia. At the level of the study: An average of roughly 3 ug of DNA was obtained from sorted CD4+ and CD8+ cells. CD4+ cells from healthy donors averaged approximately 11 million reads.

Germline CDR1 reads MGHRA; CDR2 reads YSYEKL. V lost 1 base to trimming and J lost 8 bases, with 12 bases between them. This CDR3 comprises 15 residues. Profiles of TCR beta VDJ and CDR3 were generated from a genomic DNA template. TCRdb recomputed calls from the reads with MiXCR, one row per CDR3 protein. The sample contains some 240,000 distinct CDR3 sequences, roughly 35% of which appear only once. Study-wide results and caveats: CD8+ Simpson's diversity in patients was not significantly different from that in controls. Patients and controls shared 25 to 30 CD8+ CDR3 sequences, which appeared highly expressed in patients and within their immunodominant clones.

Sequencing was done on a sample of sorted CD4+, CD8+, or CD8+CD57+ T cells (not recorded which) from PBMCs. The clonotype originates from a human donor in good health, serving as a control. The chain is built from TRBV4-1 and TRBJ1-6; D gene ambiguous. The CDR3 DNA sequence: TGCGCCAGCAGCCAAGGCATCCCCAGTTATTCACCCCTCCACTTT. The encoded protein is CASSQGIPSYSPLHF.